Listed below are T cell receptor beta chains from one sample, sequenced in a study of neurological immune-mediated disorders. From the 5' RACE reads, TCRdb called clonotypes with MiXCR, one entry per CDR3 protein. Of under 80,000 distinct CDR3 sequences in the sample, approximately 9.4% were seen once. Sequences were obtained from PBMCs. The receptors were gathered from a man aged 50 to 59 in good health. Both conserved end residues are part of each CDR3. Fields, in order: J gene, clone size, D gene, V gene, CDR3 protein, CDR3 DNA. D genes are given only for firm matches. For some rows the clone size is stated as once, few or many, or as a class when expanded; others skip it.

J gene: TRBJ2-2; clone size: NA; D gene: TRBD2; V gene: TRBV15; CDR3 protein: CATSRAAGVINTGELFF; CDR3 DNA: TGTGCCACCAGCAGGGCAGCGGGGGTCATAAACACCGGGGAGCTGTTTTTC
J gene: TRBJ2-1; clone size: NA; D gene: TRBD2; V gene: TRBV7-2; CDR3 protein: CASSLSSGGARNEQFF; CDR3 DNA: TGTGCCAGCAGCTTATCAAGCGGGGGGGCACGGAATGAGCAGTTCTTC
J gene: TRBJ2-5; clone size: many; D gene: TRBD2; V gene: TRBV20-1; CDR3 protein: CSAILTSGQETQYF; CDR3 DNA: TGCAGTGCTATATTGACTAGCGGACAAGAGACCCAGTACTTC
J gene: TRBJ2-1; clone size: many; D gene: TRBD1; V gene: TRBV6-1; CDR3 protein: CASSEARDRGYNEQFF; CDR3 DNA: TGTGCCAGCAGTGAAGCAAGGGACAGGGGTTACAATGAGCAGTTCTTC
J gene: TRBJ2-1; clone size: many; D gene: TRBD2; V gene: TRBV5-1; CDR3 protein: CASSAPGLAGSNEQFF; CDR3 DNA: TGCGCCAGCAGCGCCCCGGGACTAGCGGGAAGTAATGAGCAGTTCTTC
J gene: TRBJ2-3; clone size: many; D gene: TRBD2; V gene: TRBV5-1; CDR3 protein: CASSLGLADTDTQYF; CDR3 DNA: TGCGCCAGCAGCTTGGGACTAGCGGACACAGATACGCAGTATTTT
J gene: TRBJ2-6; clone size: NA; D gene: NA; V gene: TRBV5-4; CDR3 protein: CASSWGTENSGANVLTF; CDR3 DNA: TGTGCCAGCAGCTGGGGGACGGAAAACTCTGGGGCCAACGTCCTGACTTTC
J gene: TRBJ2-3; clone size: NA; D gene: NA; V gene: TRBV10-3; CDR3 protein: CAISVSSDTQYF; CDR3 DNA: TGTGCCATCAGTGTGTCCTCAGATACGCAGTATTTT
J gene: TRBJ2-1; clone size: many; D gene: TRBD2; V gene: TRBV11-3; CDR3 protein: CASSLSFTSGYNEQFF; CDR3 DNA: TGTGCCAGCAGCTTAAGTTTTACTAGCGGGTACAATGAGCAGTTCTTC
J gene: TRBJ1-4; clone size: NA; D gene: NA; V gene: TRBV15; CDR3 protein: CATSRDNRGTTEKLFF; CDR3 DNA: TGTGCCACCAGCAGAGATAATAGGGGGACTACTGAAAAACTATTTTTT
J gene: TRBJ2-2; clone size: many; D gene: TRBD2; V gene: TRBV11-2; CDR3 protein: CASSSRLAGGLRNTGELFF; CDR3 DNA: TGTGCCAGCAGCTCACGACTAGCGGGAGGCCTACGGAACACCGGGGAGCTGTTTTTT
J gene: TRBJ2-5; clone size: few; D gene: NA; V gene: TRBV5-1; CDR3 protein: CASSVGLQETQYF; CDR3 DNA: TGCGCCAGCAGCGTCGGGCTTCAAGAGACCCAGTACTTC
J gene: TRBJ2-7; clone size: many; D gene: TRBD1; V gene: TRBV27; CDR3 protein: CANGTDHDPFPYEQYF; CDR3 DNA: TGTGCCAACGGGACAGATCACGATCCCTTCCCCTACGAGCAGTACTTC
J gene: TRBJ2-7; clone size: many; D gene: NA; V gene: TRBV20-1; CDR3 protein: CSARDDRRGSYEQYF; CDR3 DNA: TGCAGTGCTAGAGATGACAGGAGGGGTTCCTACGAGCAGTACTTC
J gene: TRBJ1-2; clone size: many; D gene: TRBD1; V gene: TRBV14; CDR3 protein: CASSQGDRVYGYTF; CDR3 DNA: TGTGCCAGCAGCCAAGGGGACAGGGTATACGGCTACACCTTC
J gene: TRBJ1-1; clone size: many; D gene: TRBD1; V gene: TRBV5-1; CDR3 protein: CASSWGTGLNTEAFF; CDR3 DNA: TGCGCCAGCAGCTGGGGGACAGGCCTGAACACTGAAGCTTTCTTT
J gene: TRBJ2-1; clone size: many; D gene: TRBD2; V gene: TRBV20-1; CDR3 protein: CSAQLRGFTYNEQFF; CDR3 DNA: TGCAGTGCTCAATTGCGGGGGTTTACCTACAATGAGCAGTTCTTC
J gene: TRBJ2-7; clone size: few; D gene: NA; V gene: TRBV7-2; CDR3 protein: CASRTGGGGLYEQYF; CDR3 DNA: TGTGCCAGCAGGACCGGGGGAGGGGGCTTGTACGAGCAGTACTTC
J gene: TRBJ2-1; clone size: many; D gene: NA; V gene: TRBV4-3; CDR3 protein: CASSLQVTSLNEQFF; CDR3 DNA: TGCGCCAGCAGCCTTCAGGTGACTAGTCTCAATGAGCAGTTCTTC
J gene: TRBJ1-4; clone size: many; D gene: NA; V gene: TRBV4-1; CDR3 protein: CASSKPGLTNEKLFF; CDR3 DNA: TGCGCCAGCAGCAAACCGGGACTCACTAATGAAAAACTGTTTTTT
J gene: TRBJ1-6; clone size: many; D gene: TRBD1; V gene: TRBV28; CDR3 protein: CASFVGTGILSSPLHF; CDR3 DNA: TGTGCCAGCTTCGTTGGGACAGGGATTTTGTCTTCACCCCTCCACTTT
J gene: TRBJ2-1; clone size: many; D gene: TRBD1; V gene: TRBV5-1; CDR3 protein: CASSLAIGGQGEQFF; CDR3 DNA: TGCGCCAGCAGCTTGGCTATTGGGGGACAGGGGGAGCAGTTCTTC
J gene: TRBJ2-3; clone size: many; D gene: TRBD2; V gene: TRBV9; CDR3 protein: CASSKPGLAGGRDTQYF; CDR3 DNA: TGTGCCAGCAGCAAACCGGGACTAGCGGGAGGAAGAGATACGCAGTATTTT